This TCR beta chain emerged from a study of identical twins. Concerning this clonotype itself: The antigen remains unidentified.

Whole-study results and caveats: There was more out-of-frame TCR alpha sharing in monozygotic twins than models estimated.

J was trimmed by 5 bases and V by 2 bases; bases with no gene match: 13. CDR3 length: 17 amino acids. Germline CDR1 MNHEY, CDR2 SMNVEV (reference sequence). TCRdb redid the calling of the 5' RACE reads with MiXCR, one entry per CDR3 protein. The table lists 270,000 or so distinct CDR3 sequences, roughly 8.7% of them singletons, with around 3% in the top ten. These data were likewise used in another study, on yellow fever vaccine responses in identical twins.

The receptor comes from a woman aged 18-30 years in good health. The chain recombines TRBV27 with TRBJ1-1, with 8 bases fitting TRBD1. The material sequenced was CD8+ T cells sorted from blood. CDR3 bases: TGTGCCAGCAGTTTAAAGGGGCAGGGGGCGCAAAGAACTGAAGCTTTCTTT. This encodes CASSLKGQGAQRTEAFF.